The source of this T cell receptor beta chain is a study of human T cells and chemical hapten exposure (dated by TCRdb to the early 2020s). Looking at the study overall: For sensitization, 2% DPC in acetone was applied to a roughly 2 cm by roughly 2 cm area of upper inner arm skin. Peripheral blood TCR repertoire changes were tracked in vivo in alopecia patients during primary and secondary sensitization to the hapten diphenylcyclopropenone (DPC). The mostly female patient cohort included alopecia areata with under or over 50% scalp involvement, alopecia totalis and alopecia universalis. Weekly therapeutic DPC doses were additionally applied to the scalp of patients throughout the approximately 24-week study period. Patch testing was done on the upper back using Finn chambers containing 0.01% DPC, and results were scored after 6 days according to International Contact Dermatitis Research Group standards. Blood samples were taken from patients before sensitization (week 0) and then at 2, 6 and about 24 weeks after DPC sensitization. About 30 alopecia patients provided blood for TCR sequencing at one to four time points (pre-sensitization, 2, 6 and 24 weeks). Libraries were combined into a pool for sequencing, and differences in TCR yield between samples came mainly from small differences in library volumes within the pool.

This clonotype was observed at least ten times. The antigen it recognizes is unknown. Per-base quality was not reported, and no clone a single base away is much larger than it. Libraries were built with RACE. Sequencing used a NextSeq 500. During library preparation, unique molecular identifiers were attached to individual cDNA molecules so that TCRs could be counted in a quantitative, reproducible way. From each blood RNA sample, both TCR alpha and TCR beta chains were sequenced. Turning to the authors' computational methods: Samples had a median of approximately 96,000 TCRs, with a range from roughly 20,000 to 690,600. V, J and CDR3 annotation of the TCR reads was carried out using the Decombinator software suite. Every sample was subsampled to the same number of TCRs (28,000) for the PS versus PT1 abundance plots. TCRs were defined as expanded if absent before sensitization and observed at least eight times at the 2-week time point. TCRdb reworked the public reads: Q25 trimming with fastp, MiXCR clone assembly, productive beta chains retained. Identical CDR3 protein sequences are pooled into one entry, listed with their most common genes and DNA. For this entry, the V and J calls and clone size follow TCRdb and not the study's own pipeline. Present in this sample are fewer than 400,000 distinct CDR3 sequences, 6% to 8.5% of which were seen just once. More than 7% of the sample lies in the top ten.

The time point label, as the study defines it: patch test 1, 2 weeks after DPC sensitization. What the treatment or condition label conveys for this sample: therapeutic diphenylcyclopropenone sensitization with weekly scalp DPC. At each patch-test visit, blood was drawn before the patch test was applied. Eligible patients were aged 18 to 70, diagnosed with alopecia, deemed suitable for DPC therapy, and excluded if pregnant. Total RNA was extracted from unfractionated whole blood collected in Tempus Blood RNA tubes. The research as a whole found: Compared with pre-sensitization or healthy control sets, expanded TCRs formed significantly more large CDR3 similarity clusters, which is consistent with antigen-driven responses. Because every patient had alopecia, a presumed autoimmune disease, the patients' immune response might differ from that of healthy individuals. The number of PT1 expanded TCRs positively correlated with patch test score, significant at thresholds 8, 16 and 32 but not 4. After repeated subsampling, changes were observed in the strength of the expansion versus patch-test correlation and in the threshold at which the correlation became significant. No change with DPC sensitization was found in the number of TCRs above 1 in 1000 frequency, and no evidence of global repertoire structure alterations was found.

The specimen was whole blood, collected in connection with sensitization to the hapten diphenylcyclopropenone (DPC). The sequence was collected from a woman between 18 and 29 years old with alopecia areata. Some clones in this sample may be carry-over from other donors' samples.

The sequenced DNA: TGTGCCAGCAGTTTGTTAAAAAACATTCAGTACTTC. The translation is CASSLLKNIQYF. The receptor chain draws on TRBV28 and TRBJ2-4; no confident D gene assignment can be made. The CDR3 measures 12 amino acids from cysteine to phenylalanine. The entry retains the CDR3 DNA only, 36 bases that are in frame from base 1. The trim is 3 bases for V and 4 bases for J, with a gap of 4 bases between the germline ends. CDR1 MDHEN and CDR2 SYDVKM were looked up in the germline V gene.